The 32 T cell receptor beta chains below were found in one sample sequenced in a study of CD8 T cells in Susac syndrome. Reverse transcription used 0.5 to 1 ug RNA and random hexamers. Each CDR3 protein gets one entry after TCRdb re-called the immunoSEQ multiplex PCR reads with MiXCR. The profile covers roughly 200,000 distinct CDR3 sequences, with 85% to 95% appearing a single time and about 0.1% taken by the ten largest. The sample was CD4+ T cells from PBMCs. The receptors shown here come from a human donor with Susac syndrome.

The genes are TRBV5-1 and TRBJ1-1; a weak D match, TRBD1 (6 bases). Looked up from germline, CDR1 is SGHRS and CDR2 is YFSETQ. The length of the CDR3 is 12 residues. With 4 bases removed from V and 8 bases from J, the gap between germline ends came to 12 bases. The CDR3, as DNA: TGCGCCAGCAGCCCGGACAGAAACGAAGCTTTCTTT. Protein product: CASSPDRNEAFF.

This sequence joins TRBV5-1 and TRBJ1-1, with D perhaps matching TRBD1 (5 bases). Trimming pared 0 bases from V and 1 base from J, leaving 13 bases between. Germline loops: CDR1 SGHRS, CDR2 YFSETQ. The CDR3 extends over 16 amino acids. The CDR3: CASSLVRERGNTEAFF. CDR3 bases: TGCGCCAGCAGCTTGGTTCGGGAGAGGGGGAACACTGAAGCTTTCTTT.

This chain links TRBV7-9 with TRBJ2-7; unclear D gene. CDR3 size: 10 residues. Trimming took off 5 bases at V and 4 bases at J, with 3 bases between the two ends. Per germline, CDR1 SEHNR and CDR2 FQNEAQ (reference sequence). Here the CDR3 reads CASSVYEQYF. CDR3 nucleotide sequence: TGTGCCAGCAGCGTATACGAGCAGTACTTC.

The chain couples TRBV9 to TRBJ2-2, with D hard to call. The CDR3 is made up of 18 amino acids. Germline CDR1 SGDLS, CDR2 YYNGEE. Trimming stripped 3 bases from V and 0 bases from J, with 18 bases between. CDR3 DNA: TGTGCCAGCAGCGAACGACCTTGGACGGATACGAACACCGGGGAGCTGTTTTTT. Translating gives CASSERPWTDTNTGELFF.

The V call is TRBV30, the J call TRBJ1-1; TRBD1 is a possible D gene (5 bases). V lost 3 bases and J lost 1, with 9 bases in between. This CDR3 has 13 residues. Germline V lookup: CDR1 GTSNPN, CDR2 SVGIG (reference sequence). CDR3 bases: TGTGCCTGGAGCACAGGCCCGAACACTGAAGCTTTCTTT. Amino acid sequence: CAWSTGPNTEAFF.

The J gene is TRBJ1-5, the V gene TRBV5-1; TRBD1 agrees at 10 bases. The junction had 4 bases not matched to a gene; V was cut back by 4 bases and J by 0 bases. The CDR3 sequence is 16 residues long. Per germline, CDR1 SGHRS and CDR2 YFSETQ. The CDR3, as DNA: TGCGCCAGCAGCCTCGGGACAGGGGATAGCAATCAGCCCCAGCATTTT. The encoded protein is CASSLGTGDSNQPQHF. The entire variable domain, with the rest obtained from reference TRBV5-1 and TRBJ1-5, is as follows: KAGVTQTPRYLIKTRGQQVTLSCSPISGHRSVSWYQQTPGQGLQFLFEYFSETQRNKGNFPGRFSGRQFSNSRSEMNVSTLELGDSALYLCASSLGTGDSNQPQHFGDGTRLSIL.

This clonotype was seen only once. The chain carries TRBV20-1 and TRBJ2-7; a weak D match, TRBD1 (5 bases). V lost 5 bases and J 4 bases, leaving 15 bases between the germline ends. CDR3 length equals 13 residues. Germline V CDR1 and CDR2: DFQATT, SNEGSKA (reference sequence). CDR3 amino acids: CSASGKSRYEQYF. DNA of the CDR3: TGCAGTGCTTCAGGGAAATCTCGGTACGAGCAGTACTTC.

The V gene is TRBV20-1, the J gene TRBJ1-2; D uncertain. Looked up from germline, CDR1 is DFQATT and CDR2 is SNEGSKA (reference sequence). The CDR3 is made up of 16 amino acids. V lost 4 bases and J lost 2, with 20 bases in between. CDR3 sequence: CSAKDPRPPRNYGYTF. Here the CDR3 DNA reads TGCAGTGCTAAAGACCCAAGGCCGCCGCGGAACTATGGCTACACCTTC.

The chain links TRBV6-1 to TRBJ2-1, with 7 bases that match TRBD1. J lost 5 bases, V lost 5 bases, and 6 bases had no gene match. Germline V lookup: CDR1 MNHNS, CDR2 SASEGT. This CDR3 is 14 amino acids long. CDR3 loop: CASSTGTVHNEQFF. Here the CDR3 DNA reads TGTGCCAGCAGTACCGGGACAGTCCACAATGAGCAGTTCTTC.

This chain joins TRBV14 and TRBJ2-1; the D is unclear. The CDR3 is 14 residues long. The germline CDR1 and CDR2 sequences are SGHDN and FVKESK. V shed 1 base and J shed 4 bases, with 8 bases lying between them. The CDR3 spells CASSQAGRYNEQFF. In nucleotides, the CDR3 is TGTGCCAGCAGCCAAGCTGGACGGTACAATGAGCAGTTCTTC.

The chain joins TRBV5-5 to TRBJ1-1; 8 positions match TRBD1. After removal of 2 bases from V and 3 bases from J, the junction contained 12 bases not matched to a gene. Germline values: CDR1 SGHKS, CDR2 YYEKEE (reference sequence). The CDR3 loop spans 17 amino acids. As DNA, the CDR3 is TGTGCCAGCAGCTTAACAATCCGGACAGGGTGGGACACTGAAGCTTTCTTT. This sequence encodes CASSLTIRTGWDTEAFF.

V gene TRBV15 combines with J gene TRBJ1-4, with D unresolved. CDR3 size: 13 residues. Germline lookup yields CDR1 LNHNV and CDR2 YYDKDF (reference sequence). V was trimmed by 0 bases and J by 8 bases, leaving 7 bases between them. CDR3 DNA sequence: TGTGCCACCAGCAGAGATCCGGAGGAAAAACTGTTTTTT. As protein: CATSRDPEEKLFF.

The V gene is TRBV7-9, the J gene TRBJ1-2; 9 nucleotides agree with TRBD1. This CDR3 spans 16 amino acids. Trimming at V came to 5 bases and at J to 1 base, leaving 8 bases not matched to a gene. Germline values: CDR1 SEHNR, CDR2 FQNEAQ (reference sequence). CDR3 loop: CASSPYGQGLNYGYTF. The CDR3 bases are TGTGCCAGCAGCCCTTATGGACAGGGGCTTAACTATGGCTACACCTTC.

The chain recombines TRBV20-1 with TRBJ2-1; a possible D gene is TRBD2 (6 bases). V lost 3 bases to trimming and J lost 3 bases, with 15 bases between them. Per germline, CDR1 DFQATT and CDR2 SNEGSKA (reference sequence). This CDR3 contains 15 residues. CDR3 protein: CSASLGRELYNEQFF. In nucleotides, the CDR3 is TGCAGTGCTAGTTTAGGGCGGGAACTCTACAATGAGCAGTTCTTC.

The V call is TRBV28, the J call TRBJ2-3; D gene ambiguous. The CDR3 runs 12 residues. The germline CDR1 and CDR2 sequences are MDHEN and SYDVKM. V was pared by 5 bases and J by 6 bases, with 9 bases between. The CDR3 sequence is CASSPVGDTQYF. The CDR3 region has the DNA TGTGCCAGCAGTCCCGTGGGGGATACGCAGTATTTT.

The gene calls are TRBV5-1 and TRBJ2-7; weak D call: TRBD1 (6 bases). The CDR3 loop spans 15 amino acids. The V and J ends lost 3 bases and 3 bases respectively, with 16 bases between them. CDR1 is SGHRS and CDR2 is YFSETQ in the germline V gene. For the CDR3, the DNA is TGCGCCAGCAGCTCACAACACAGGGAGATCTACGAGCAGTACTTC. It codes for CASSSQHREIYEQYF.

The rearrangement uses TRBV7-2 and TRBJ1-4, with D perhaps TRBD1 (6 bases). Per germline, CDR1 SGHTA and CDR2 FQGNSA. Trimming cost V 5 bases and J 8 bases, with 15 bases left between them. There are 14 residues in the CDR3. Written as DNA, the CDR3 is TGTGCCAGCAGCGCAGACAGGTCCGTGGAAAAACTGTTTTTT. Protein sequence: CASSADRSVEKLFF.

V usage is TRBV20-1 and J usage is TRBJ2-5; D ambiguous. Germline V lookup: CDR1 DFQATT, CDR2 SNEGSKA (reference sequence). V lost 3 bases, J lost 4 bases, and 9 bases lay in between. The CDR3 length is 12 residues. This CDR3 is CSARTAPETQYF. CDR3 coding DNA: TGCAGTGCTAGGACCGCTCCAGAGACCCAGTACTTC.

This chain joins TRBV12-3 or TRBV12-4 and TRBJ1-1; D gene ambiguous. The CDR3 extends over 13 amino acids. V was cut by 6 bases and J by 3 bases, with 11 bases left in between. The CDR3 sequence: CASRSRRDTEAFF. The CDR3 nucleotides read TGTGCCAGCAGATCCCGTAGGGACACTGAAGCTTTCTTT.

The chain couples TRBV28 to TRBJ2-7; D is possibly TRBD1 (5 bases). The germline V gene encodes CDR1 MDHEN and CDR2 SYDVKM. With 7 bases removed from V and 2 bases from J, the gap between germline ends came to 21 bases. There are 16 residues in the CDR3. The CDR3 nucleotides read TGTGCCAGCACCGAAGCTCCGGGCCCGGACACCTACGAGCAGTACTTC. Its protein product is CASTEAPGPDTYEQYF. The variable domain in full, with the rest retrieved from reference TRBV28 and TRBJ2-7, is DVKVTQSSRYLVKRTGEKVFLECVQDMDHENMFWYRQDPGLGLRLIYFSYDVKMKEKGDIPEGYSVSREKKERFSLILESASTNQTSMYLCASTEAPGPDTYEQYFGPGTRLTVT.

Worth noting for this clonotype: Germline and junction disagree at one end, which may indicate a read error. The CDR3 reads CSARPGLAKTGELFF. The CDR3 DNA follows: TGCAGTGCTAGACCGGGACTAGCGAAAACCGGGGAGCTGTTTTTT. This sequence joins TRBV20-1 and TRBJ2-2, with 10 bases aligning to TRBD2. The CDR3 runs 15 residues. The V gene's germline CDR1 is DFQATT and CDR2 SNEGSKA (reference sequence).

The genes are TRBV25-1 and TRBJ2-1; D is undetermined. The CDR3 has 14 residues. Germline V lookup: CDR1 MGHDK, CDR2 SYGVNS. V lost 3 bases, J lost 2 bases, and 8 bases lay in between. The CDR3 is CASSDEVPYNEQFF. CDR3 nucleotide sequence: TGTGCCAGCAGTGACGAGGTGCCCTACAATGAGCAGTTCTTC.

J is TRBJ1-2 and V is TRBV5-1; 12 positions match TRBD1. The CDR3 extends over 15 amino acids. V shed 1 base, J shed 7 bases, and the junction held 5 bases outside the gene matches. Looked up from germline, CDR1 is SGHRS and CDR2 is YFSETQ. CDR3 sequence (DNA): TGCGCCAGCAGCTTGACGGGACAGGGGGCTCTTGGCTACACCTTC. Its translation is CASSLTGQGALGYTF.

CDR3 DNA sequence: TGCAGCGTTGAGCATGTGGGACCGCAGTATTTT. This translates into CSVEHVGPQYF. V and J are TRBV29-1 and TRBJ2-3; perhaps D is TRBD1 or TRBD2 (5 bases each). From germline, CDR1 is SQVTM and CDR2 ANQGSEA. The CDR3 consists of 11 residues. V lost 3 bases and J 10 bases, leaving 11 bases between the germline ends.

This rearrangement joins TRBV20-1 to TRBJ1-5; 8 bases align to TRBD1. The V gene's germline CDR1 is DFQATT and CDR2 SNEGSKA (reference sequence). The V segment lost 0 bases and the J segment 2 bases; nucleotides outside the gene matches: 12. This CDR3 spans 18 amino acids. The CDR3 here is CSARDGTGFPYGNQPQHF. CDR3 coding DNA: TGCAGTGCTAGAGATGGGACAGGTTTCCCTTACGGCAATCAGCCCCAGCATTTT.

In this sample, this clonotype turned up a few times. The chain links TRBV5-1 to TRBJ2-5, with unresolved D. Trimming left V 2 bases short and J 1 base short, with 6 bases between. The CDR3 has 13 amino acids. Germline V gene lookup returns CDR1 SGHRS and CDR2 YFSETQ. The CDR3 DNA sequence: TGCGCCAGCAGCTTCGGCAGCCAAGAGACCCAGTACTTC. Protein sequence: CASSFGSQETQYF. Filled out from reference TRBV5-1 and TRBJ2-5, the complete variable domain reads KAGVTQTPRYLIKTRGQQVTLSCSPISGHRSVSWYQQTPGQGLQFLFEYFSETQRNKGNFPGRFSGRQFSNSRSEMNVSTLELGDSALYLCASSFGSQETQYFGPGTRLLVL.

The V call is TRBV20-1, the J call TRBJ2-5; D perhaps matches TRBD2 (5 bases). The CDR3 consists of 13 residues. Germline values: CDR1 DFQATT, CDR2 SNEGSKA (reference sequence). V was cut by 2 bases and J by 0 bases, with 7 bases left in between. CDR3 sequence (DNA): TGCAGTGCTAGAACGGGGTACCAAGAGACCCAGTACTTC. Protein product: CSARTGYQETQYF.

The V and J genes are TRBV12-3 or TRBV12-4 and TRBJ2-3; possibly TRBD2 for D (6 bases). The CDR3 loop spans 14 amino acids. The V and J ends lost 5 bases and 2 bases respectively, with 11 bases between them. The CDR3 coding sequence is TGTGCCAGCAGTCCGCGGGACTTCACAGATACGCAGTATTTT. Its protein product is CASSPRDFTDTQYF.

This chain uses TRBV12-3 or TRBV12-4 with TRBJ2-1; D may be TRBD2 (5 bases). The V end was cut by 8 bases, the J end by 4 bases, with 9 bases between. This CDR3 region has 12 residues. The CDR3 region has the DNA TGTGCCAGCGGTCAGCGGTACAATGAGCAGTTCTTC. Amino acids: CASGQRYNEQFF.

This chain joins TRBV28 and TRBJ2-7, with D possibly matching TRBD2 (6 bases). Germline V gene sequence: CDR1 MDHEN, CDR2 SYDVKM. The CDR3 extends over 15 amino acids. Trimming stripped 6 bases from V and 0 bases from J, with 15 bases between. The CDR3 region has the DNA TGTGCCAGCAGCCTTCTAGCGAGTACCTCCTACGAGCAGTACTTC. Its protein is CASSLLASTSYEQYF.

The chain recombines TRBV4-2 with TRBJ2-3; the match to TRBD1 covers 7 bases. CDR1 and CDR2 (germline): LGHNA, YNFKEQ. After removal of 1 base from V and 0 bases from J, the junction contained 7 bases not matched to a gene. This CDR3 region has 17 residues. For the CDR3, the DNA is TGTGCCAGCAGCCAAGCCAGAAGGGACAGAAGCACAGATACGCAGTATTTT. Protein: CASSQARRDRSTDTQYF.

The chain is built from TRBV4-2 and TRBJ2-7; weak D call: TRBD2 (6 bases). The germline V gene has CDR1 LGHNA and CDR2 YNFKEQ. V gave up 0 bases and J gave up 3 bases, with 12 bases separating them. The CDR3 consists of 15 residues. CDR3 in amino acids: CASSQDLDSGYEQYF. CDR3 coding DNA: TGTGCCAGCAGCCAAGATCTGGATAGCGGCTACGAGCAGTACTTC.